The 18 T cell receptor beta chains reported below all come from one sample, sequenced in a study of cytomegalovirus exposure and HLA in healthy donors. The PCR used 60 Vbeta and 13 Jbeta primers. Only in-frame clones appear in the TCRdb table, and some are missing; sequencing was by immunoSEQ multiplex PCR. The sample totals tens of thousands of clones; its top ten clones hold just over 15%. Source material: PBMCs. These receptors originate from a man aged 45-60 years in good health and CMV-seropositive.

The CDR3 bases are TGCGCCAGCAGCCAAGCCGTTGCCGGCGGCGAGCAGTACTTC. It translates to CASSQAVAGGEQYF. The rearrangement joins TRBV4-1 to TRBJ2-7; no reliable D call. Germline loops: CDR1 MGHRA, CDR2 YSYEKL. This CDR3 comprises 14 residues. The ends were cut back, 1 base at V and 6 bases at J, with 13 bases in the middle.

The rearrangement joins TRBV18 to TRBJ2-1; TRBD1 matches 7 bases. The CDR3 runs to 17 residues. Germline CDR1 KGHSH, CDR2 LQKENI. After removal of 3 bases from V and 1 base from J, the junction contained 9 bases not matched to a gene. CDR3 loop: CASSPRQGYQSYNEQFF. The CDR3 nucleotides are TGTGCCAGCTCACCGAGACAGGGTTACCAATCCTACAATGAGCAGTTCTTC.

The CDR3 sequence: CASSLGAGSNQPQHF. CDR3 bases: TGTGCCAGCAGCTTGGGGGCAGGCAGCAATCAGCCCCAGCATTTT. The genes are TRBV7-8 and TRBJ1-5; perhaps TRBD1 as D (6 bases). V lost 3 bases to trimming and J lost 1 base, with 10 bases between them. The CDR3 is 15 residues long. The germline CDR1 and CDR2 sequences are SGHVS and FQNEAQ.

V usage is TRBV9 and J usage is TRBJ2-3; TRBD1 is a possible D gene (5 bases). In germline, CDR1 is SGDLS, CDR2 YYNGEE. Trimming left V 3 bases short and J 0 bases short, with 11 bases between. This CDR3 has 15 residues. In DNA form, the CDR3 reads TGTGCCAGCAGCGGTGGGGCCGCTAGCACAGATACGCAGTATTTT. Residues: CASSGGAASTDTQYF.

The chain links TRBV7-9 to TRBJ2-1; possible D gene TRBD2, 6 bases. Germline-derived CDR1 and CDR2 are SEHNR and FQNEAQ (reference sequence). The CDR3 is 15 residues long. V gave up 8 bases and J gave up 3 bases, with 17 bases separating them. CDR3 in DNA: TGTGCCAGCGGGTACAAAGCGGGTATCTACAATGAGCAGTTCTTC. Protein product: CASGYKAGIYNEQFF.

The V call is TRBV29-1, the J call TRBJ2-1, with unresolved D. The length of the CDR3 is 15 residues. Per the germline V gene, CDR1 is SQVTM and CDR2 is ANQGSEA. V was pared by 6 bases and J by 5 bases, with 20 bases between. The CDR3 region is CSVKTRRLGDNEQFF. The CDR3 nucleotides read TGCAGCGTCAAGACCCGAAGGTTAGGAGACAATGAGCAGTTCTTC.

The chain is built from TRBV19 and TRBJ1-5, with D perhaps TRBD1 (5 bases). V lost 0 bases, J lost 5 bases, and 11 bases lay in between. The CDR3 extends over 15 amino acids. Germline V gene sequence: CDR1 LNHDA, CDR2 SQIVND (reference sequence). CDR3 loop: CASSIEEGRDQPQHF. In DNA, the CDR3 is TGTGCCAGTAGTATAGAGGAGGGGCGCGATCAGCCCCAGCATTTT.

V gene TRBV28 combines with J gene TRBJ2-2; perhaps TRBD1 as D (6 bases). Per the germline V gene, CDR1 is MDHEN and CDR2 is SYDVKM. The V and J ends lost 1 base and 5 bases respectively, with 8 bases between them. CDR3 length: 14 residues. The CDR3 region has the DNA TGTGCCAGCAGTTTATTTACAGGGACCGGGGAGCTGTTTTTT. Translated: CASSLFTGTGELFF.

CDR3 sequence reads: CASSPGAGDSHEQYV. The CDR3 region has the DNA TGTGCCAGCTCACCCGGGGCGGGAGACTCCCACGAGCAGTACGTC. V and J are TRBV18 and TRBJ2-7; TRBD2 matches 7 bases. CDR1 is KGHSH and CDR2 is LQKENI in the germline V gene. This CDR3 region has 15 residues.

The chain combines TRBV19 with TRBJ1-1; TRBD1 might be the D (5 bases). Germline loops: CDR1 LNHDA, CDR2 SQIVND (reference sequence). CDR3 length: 14 amino acids. Trimming pared 6 bases from V and 4 bases from J, leaving 15 bases between. CDR3 in DNA: TGTGCCAGTAGAATTGACAGCCTTAGCACTGAAGCTTTCTTT. Translating gives CASRIDSLSTEAFF.

The chain employs TRBV7-2 and TRBJ1-5; D gene unclear. The CDR3 contains 18 residues. Trimming stripped 1 base from V and 0 bases from J, with 16 bases between. Germline CDR1 SGHTA, CDR2 FQGNSA. This CDR3 reads CASSLDWAGTNSNQPQHF. The CDR3 DNA reads as TGTGCCAGCAGCTTAGATTGGGCAGGAACAAATAGCAATCAGCCCCAGCATTTT. Supplemented by reference TRBV7-2 and TRBJ1-5, the full variable domain reads GAGVSQSPSNKVTEKGKDVELRCDPISGHTALYWYRQSLGQGLEFLIYFQGNSAPDKSGLPSDRFSAERTGGSVSTLTIQRTQQEDSAVYLCASSLDWAGTNSNQPQHFGDGTRLSIL.

The genes are TRBV7-9 and TRBJ1-5; TRBD1 aligns across 12 bases. This CDR3 has 18 residues. The ends lost 0 bases at V and 3 bases at J; junction bases unmatched: 6. CDR1 SEHNR and CDR2 FQNEAQ come from the germline V gene (reference sequence). Here the CDR3 reads CASSLAELGQGANQPQHF. CDR3 nucleotide sequence: TGTGCCAGCAGCTTAGCGGAGTTGGGACAGGGGGCCAATCAGCCCCAGCATTTT.

The chain joins TRBV9 to TRBJ2-7, with 9 bases lining up with TRBD2. There are 14 residues in the CDR3. Germline values: CDR1 SGDLS, CDR2 YYNGEE. The junction had 4 bases not matched to a gene; V was cut back by 4 bases and J by 2 bases. The CDR3 DNA sequence: TGTGCCAGCAGCTCCGGACTAGCGACCTACGAGCAGTACTTC. This encodes CASSSGLATYEQYF.

J is TRBJ1-6 and V is TRBV28; a possible D gene is TRBD1 (5 bases). Trimming took 2 bases from V and 6 from J, leaving 11 bases between them. This CDR3 has 15 amino acids. The germline V gene encodes CDR1 MDHEN and CDR2 SYDVKM. The CDR3 DNA sequence: TGTGCCAGCAGTTTACACGACAGATCTAATTCACCCCTCCACTTT. This codes for CASSLHDRSNSPLHF.

The chain carries TRBV15 and TRBJ1-1, with no clear D. Germline values: CDR1 LNHNV, CDR2 YYDKDF (reference sequence). Trimming pared 3 bases from V and 9 bases from J, leaving 20 bases between. There are 15 residues in the CDR3. The CDR3 sequence is CATSSVLRTTGKAFF. The DNA of the CDR3 is TGTGCCACCAGCAGCGTCCTCAGGACGACCGGGAAAGCTTTCTTT.

This chain links TRBV14 with TRBJ2-3; 8 bases map to TRBD1. The V and J ends lost 4 bases and 1 base, in that order; junction bases with no gene match: 4. The CDR3 runs 15 residues. Per germline, CDR1 SGHDN and CDR2 FVKESK. CDR3 sequence: CASSPGQAGTDTQYF. The CDR3 coding sequence is TGTGCCAGCAGCCCGGGACAGGCGGGCACAGATACGCAGTATTTT. Based on the CDR3 plus reference TRBV14 and TRBJ2-3, the full variable domain is EAGVTQFPSHSVIEKGQTVTLRCDPISGHDNLYWYRRVMGKEIKFLLHFVKESKQDESGMPNNRFLAERTGGTYSTLKVQPAELEDSGVYFCASSPGQAGTDTQYFGPGTRLTVL.

The chain couples TRBV18 to TRBJ1-2; D not resolved. V gave up 1 base and J gave up 5 bases, with 5 bases separating them. Germline V gene lookup returns CDR1 KGHSH and CDR2 LQKENI. The CDR3 is 12 residues long. CDR3 loop: CASSPRGYGYTF. For the CDR3, the DNA is TGTGCCAGCTCACCACGAGGTTATGGCTACACCTTC.

CDR3 sequence reads: CASSLGALGVNEQFF. As DNA, the CDR3 is TGTGCCAGCAGCCTTGGGGCCCTAGGGGTCAATGAGCAGTTCTTC. V is TRBV7-6 and J is TRBJ2-1, with D possibly being TRBD1 (5 bases). In germline, CDR1 is SGHVS, CDR2 FNYEAQ. The CDR3 has 15 residues. V was shortened by 5 bases and J by 6 bases, with 17 bases between the two germline ends.